The clone carrying this T cell receptor (beta chain) has more than one count but fewer than ten. Its target is not known. The sample originates from a study of T cells after yellow fever vaccination. Study-level points and caveats: When the response was secondary, it was weaker but reached its peak faster, day 5 versus 15.

One entry per CDR3 protein results from TCRdb running MiXCR on the 5' RACE reads. The sample gives about 510,000 distinct CDR3 sequences, roughly a fifth of which show up once; approximately 16% is in the top ten. Germline trimming cut 5 bases from V and 1 base from J; bases unmatched to any gene: 12. CDR1 is SEHNR and CDR2 is FQNEAQ in the germline V gene (reference sequence). The CDR3 consists of 17 residues. This rearrangement joins TRBV7-9 to TRBJ1-1; TRBD1 agrees at 8 bases. The source material was PBMCs, sampled less than 25 days after the first yellow fever vaccination. This receptor was obtained from a man in his late teens or twenties who received the YFV17D yellow fever vaccine. CDR3 region: CASSNPIPGTGNTEAFF. The CDR3 bases are TGTGCCAGCAGCAACCCCATCCCCGGGACAGGGAACACTGAAGCTTTCTTT.